This T cell receptor (beta chain) was captured by sequencing in a study of T-cell reconstitution after alpha-beta-depleted transplantation in children. The study, taken as a whole, reports: At one year after transplant, newly produced T cells mostly accounted for T-cell counts and diversity. Surviving thymic progenitors and recipient T cells were the source of high TCRbeta diversity at day 60 in some patients.

A note on this clonotype: What it recognizes is unknown.

It was with unique molecular identifiers that the TCRbeta library was prepared. Each CDR3 protein is one row after TCRdb ran MiXCR on the PCR reads. The top ten clones hold around 15% of a sample with about 500,000 distinct CDR3 sequences, approximately 10% of them seen once. This CDR3 region has 16 residues. Losses at the gene ends were 1 base for V and 7 bases for J; bases not matched to a gene: 12. CDR1 SGHVT and CDR2 SQSDAQ come from the germline V gene. This chain uses TRBV7-4 with TRBJ2-5; 7 bases match TRBD2. The sequence came from a female patient younger than 10 who had a stem cell transplant for aplastic anemia, so the T cells may come from the graft donor. Here the sequenced sample was PBMCs, mostly from graft donor cells, taken 180 days after TCRalphabeta/CD19-depleted stem cell transplant. CDR3 protein: CASSLGPRGERGTQYF. The CDR3 DNA reads as TGTGCCAGCAGCTTAGGGCCCCGGGGGGAGAGAGGGACCCAGTACTTC.